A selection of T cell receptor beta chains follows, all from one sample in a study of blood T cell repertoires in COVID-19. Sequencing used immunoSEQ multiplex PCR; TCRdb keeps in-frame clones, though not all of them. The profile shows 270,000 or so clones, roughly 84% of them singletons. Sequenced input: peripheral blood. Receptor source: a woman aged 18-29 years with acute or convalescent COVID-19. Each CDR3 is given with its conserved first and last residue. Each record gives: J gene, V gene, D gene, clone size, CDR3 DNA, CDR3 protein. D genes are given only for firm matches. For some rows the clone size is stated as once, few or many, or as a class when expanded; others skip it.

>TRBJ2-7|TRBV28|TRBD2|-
TGTGCCAGCAGTTTCGATTTACTAGCGGGAATCTACGAGCAGTACTTC
CASSFDLLAGIYEQYF
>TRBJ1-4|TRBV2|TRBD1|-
TGTGCCGGACGACAGGGCCGTAATGAAAAACTGTTTTTT
CAGRQGRNEKLFF
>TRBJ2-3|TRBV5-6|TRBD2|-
TGTGCCAGCAGCCTGGGACTAGCGGGCACAGATACGCAGTATTTT
CASSLGLAGTDTQYF
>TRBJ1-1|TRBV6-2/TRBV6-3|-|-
TGTGCCAGCAGTTACTCACGGGGTTTAGGCACTGAAGCTTTCTTT
CASSYSRGLGTEAFF
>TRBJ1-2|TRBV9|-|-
TGTGCCAGCAGCTCCGGGTCACCGCGGAGAATGAACTATGGCTACACCTTC
CASSSGSPRRMNYGYTF
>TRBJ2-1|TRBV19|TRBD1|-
TGTGCCAGTAGTATTATAGCTCGCCGGACAGGGTTTAGGAATGAGCAGTTCTTC
CASSIIARRTGFRNEQFF
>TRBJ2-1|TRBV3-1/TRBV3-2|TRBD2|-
TGTGCCAGCAGCCAAGATCTAGGCGGGGGAAGGAATGAGCAGTTCTTC
CASSQDLGGGRNEQFF
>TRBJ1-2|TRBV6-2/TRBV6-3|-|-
TGTGCCAGCAGTGACCAGGGATATGGCTACACCTTC
CASSDQGYGYTF
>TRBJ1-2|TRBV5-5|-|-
TGTGCCAGCACCATGCGGGGTAACTATGGCTACACCTTC
CASTMRGNYGYTF
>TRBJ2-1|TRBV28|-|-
TGTGCCAGCAGTGATCCTAACGCGCCGACCTACAATGAGCAGTTCTTC
CASSDPNAPTYNEQFF
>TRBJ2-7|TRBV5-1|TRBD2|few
TGCGCCAGCAGCTTCGGAGTAGCGGGGAACTACGAGCAGTACTTC
CASSFGVAGNYEQYF
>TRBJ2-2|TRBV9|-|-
TGTGCCAGCAATAATAGGGGGAGAGAGGCCGGGGAGCTGTTTTTT
CASNNRGREAGELFF
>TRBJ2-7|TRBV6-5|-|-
TGTGCCAGCAGTCACAGGGTCGAGCAGTACTTC
CASSHRVEQYF
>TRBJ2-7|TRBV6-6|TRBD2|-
TGTGCCAGCAGCGGGACTATCTACGAGCAGTACTTC
CASSGTIYEQYF
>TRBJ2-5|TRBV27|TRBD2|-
TGTGCCAGCCGCGGGGGGGAGACCCAGTACTTC
CASRGGETQYF
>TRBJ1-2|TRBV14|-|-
TGTGCCAGCAGCCAAGACCGGGGGGTCCTTCGGGGCTACACCTTC
CASSQDRGVLRGYTF
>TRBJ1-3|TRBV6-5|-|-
TGTGCCAGCAGCTACGACAGCTCTGGAAACACCATATATTTT
CASSYDSSGNTIYF
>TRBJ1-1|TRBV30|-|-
TGTGCCTGGAGCCGAACAGGGAACACTGAAGCTTTCTTT
CAWSRTGNTEAFF
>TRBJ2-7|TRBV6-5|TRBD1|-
TGTGCCAGCAGCCACGAGTTACACAGGGGGCGGGAGCAGTACTTC
CASSHELHRGREQYF
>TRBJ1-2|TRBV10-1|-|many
TGCGCCAGCAGTGAGCAGGGAGGAGACACGGGAGACTTAAACTATGGCTACACCTTC
CASSEQGGDTGDLNYGYTF
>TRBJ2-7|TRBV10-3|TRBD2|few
TGTGCCATCAGTGAACTAGCGGGAGCCTACGAGCAGTACTTC
CAISELAGAYEQYF
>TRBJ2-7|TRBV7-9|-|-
TGTGCCAGCAGCTTAGATGTTCGGCCCGGGGGAACCGAGCAGTACTTC
CASSLDVRPGGTEQYF
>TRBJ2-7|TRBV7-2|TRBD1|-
TGTGCCAGCAGCTTAATGAAGGGGGCTTACGAGCAGTACTTC
CASSLMKGAYEQYF
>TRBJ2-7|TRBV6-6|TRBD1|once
TGTGCCAGTAAGGGACAGGGTGGTTCCTACGAGCAGTACTTC
CASKGQGGSYEQYF
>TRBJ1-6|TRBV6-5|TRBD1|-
TGTGCCAGCACCAGGGGGGACACTCATTATTCACCCCTCCACTTT
CASTRGDTHYSPLHF
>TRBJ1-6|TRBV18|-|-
TGTGCCAGCTCACCCTCCGGGTTGGATTCACCCCTCCACTTT
CASSPSGLDSPLHF
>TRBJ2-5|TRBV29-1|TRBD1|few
TGCAGCGTTTGGGCAGGGGGCGCGGAGACCCAGTACTTC
CSVWAGGAETQYF
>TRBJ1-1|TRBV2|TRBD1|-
TGTGCCAGCAGTGAAGCGACAGGGGCGAACACTGAAGCTTTCTTT
CASSEATGANTEAFF
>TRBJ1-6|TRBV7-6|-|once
TGTGCCAGCAGCTTATCAGGGACTGATTCACCCCTCCACTTT
CASSLSGTDSPLHF
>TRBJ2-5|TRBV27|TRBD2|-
TGTGCCAGCAAATCGGGATGGGGAGCGGGACCAACGAAAGAGACCCAGTACTTC
CASKSGWGAGPTKETQYF
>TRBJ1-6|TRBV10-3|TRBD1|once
TGTGCCATCAGTGAGTCGTCGGGACAGGGGGTGGCAACAGGGGTCCATTCACCCCTCCACTTT
CAISESSGQGVATGVHSPLHF
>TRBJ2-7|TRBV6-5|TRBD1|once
TGTGCCAGCGCCAGGGGGTCGATACCCTACGAGCAGTACTTC
CASARGSIPYEQYF
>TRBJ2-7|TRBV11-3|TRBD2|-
TGTGCCAGCAGCCGACACTCGACTAGCGGGAGGGCCTACGAGCAGTACTTC
CASSRHSTSGRAYEQYF
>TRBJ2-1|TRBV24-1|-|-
TGTGCCACCAGTGAAACAGGGAGGGTTGATTCTTGGAATGAGCAGTTCTTC
CATSETGRVDSWNEQFF
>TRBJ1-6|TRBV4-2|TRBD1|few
TGTGCCAGCAACGAAGGACAGGGCCGGAATTCACCCCTCCACTTT
CASNEGQGRNSPLHF
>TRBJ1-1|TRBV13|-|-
TGTGCCAGCAGCTCCTTCGGGGGGGCAGGTACTGAAGCTTTCTTT
CASSSFGGAGTEAFF
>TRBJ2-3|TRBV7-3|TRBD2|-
TGTGCCAGCAGCCCGGGACTATCCACAGATACGCAGTATTTT
CASSPGLSTDTQYF
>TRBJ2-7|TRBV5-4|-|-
TGTGCCAGCAGCTTGGGGGGAGTTCCTTACGAGCAGTACTTC
CASSLGGVPYEQYF
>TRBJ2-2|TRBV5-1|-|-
TGCGCCAGCTCGAGGAACACCGGGGAGCTGTTTTTT
CASSRNTGELFF
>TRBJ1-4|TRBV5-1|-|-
TGCGCCAGCAGCACGCAGGAGGGGAAACTGTTTTTT
CASSTQEGKLFF
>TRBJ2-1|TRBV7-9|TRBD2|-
TGTGCCAGCAGCACTAGCGGGAGGGCAAATGAGCAGTTCTTC
CASSTSGRANEQFF
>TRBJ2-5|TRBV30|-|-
TGTGCCTGGAGTTCACGGGGCAGGGGCGGCCAAGAGACCCAGTACTTC
CAWSSRGRGGQETQYF
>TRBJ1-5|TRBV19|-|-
TGTGCCAGTAGTAATACAGGATCATATAGCAATCAGCCCCAGCATTTT
CASSNTGSYSNQPQHF
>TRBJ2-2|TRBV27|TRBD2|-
TGTGCCAGCAGTTTATCGGCGGGACTAACCCCGGGGGAGCTGTTTTTT
CASSLSAGLTPGELFF
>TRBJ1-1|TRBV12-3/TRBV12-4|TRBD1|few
TGTGCCAGCACCAAGGGGGCAGGGTTAGCTTTCTTT
CASTKGAGLAFF